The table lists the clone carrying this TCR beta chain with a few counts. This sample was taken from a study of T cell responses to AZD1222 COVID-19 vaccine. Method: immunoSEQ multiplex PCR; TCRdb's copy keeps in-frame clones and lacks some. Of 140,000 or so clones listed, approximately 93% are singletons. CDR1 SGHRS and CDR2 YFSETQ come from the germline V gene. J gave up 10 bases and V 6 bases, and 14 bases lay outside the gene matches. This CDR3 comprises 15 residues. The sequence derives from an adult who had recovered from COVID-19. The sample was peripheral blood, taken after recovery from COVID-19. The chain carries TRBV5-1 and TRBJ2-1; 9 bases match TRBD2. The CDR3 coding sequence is TGCGCCAGCACCCCCCCAGCGGGAGGAACAGACGAGCAGTTCTTC. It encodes CASTPPAGGTDEQFF.